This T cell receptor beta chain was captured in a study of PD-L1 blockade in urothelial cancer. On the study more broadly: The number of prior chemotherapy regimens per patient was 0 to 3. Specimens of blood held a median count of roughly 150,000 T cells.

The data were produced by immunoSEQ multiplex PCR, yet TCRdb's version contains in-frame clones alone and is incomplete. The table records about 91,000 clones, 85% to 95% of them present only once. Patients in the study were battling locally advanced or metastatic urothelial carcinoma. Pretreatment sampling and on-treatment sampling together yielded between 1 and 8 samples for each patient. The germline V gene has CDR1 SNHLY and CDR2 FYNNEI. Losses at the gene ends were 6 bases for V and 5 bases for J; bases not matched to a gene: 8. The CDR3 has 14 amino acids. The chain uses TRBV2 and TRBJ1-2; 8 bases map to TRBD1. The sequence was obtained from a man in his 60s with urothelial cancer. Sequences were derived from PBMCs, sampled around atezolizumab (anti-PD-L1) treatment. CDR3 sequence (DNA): TGTGCCAGCAGGGCTGACAGGGGAACTTATGGCTACACCTTC. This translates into CASRADRGTYGYTF.